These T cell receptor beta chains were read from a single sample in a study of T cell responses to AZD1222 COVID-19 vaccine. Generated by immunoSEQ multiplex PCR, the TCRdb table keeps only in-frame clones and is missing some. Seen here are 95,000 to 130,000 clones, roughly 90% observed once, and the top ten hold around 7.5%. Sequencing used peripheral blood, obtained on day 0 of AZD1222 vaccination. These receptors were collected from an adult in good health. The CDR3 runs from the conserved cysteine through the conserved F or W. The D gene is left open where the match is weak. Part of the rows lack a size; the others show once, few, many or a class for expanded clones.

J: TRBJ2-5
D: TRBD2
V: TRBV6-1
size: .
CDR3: CASSEGSLAYVLETQYF
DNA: TGTGCCAGCAGTGAAGGGTCACTAGCGTATGTCTTGGAGACCCAGTACTTC

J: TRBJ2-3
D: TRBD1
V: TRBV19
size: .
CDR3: CASSLFGTGVTDTQYF
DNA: TGTGCCAGTAGTCTTTTCGGGACAGGGGTCACAGATACGCAGTATTTT

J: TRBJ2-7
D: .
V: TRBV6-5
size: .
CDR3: CAGGAGLSYEQYF
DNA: TGTGCCGGGGGAGCAGGACTCTCCTACGAGCAGTACTTC

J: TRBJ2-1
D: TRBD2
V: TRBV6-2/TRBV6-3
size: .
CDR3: CASSYGGLAVYNEQFF
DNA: TGTGCCAGCAGTTACGGGGGACTAGCGGTCTACAATGAGCAGTTCTTC

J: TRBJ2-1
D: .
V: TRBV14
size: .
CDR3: CASSQGGGRMGNEQFF
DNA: TGTGCCAGCAGCCAAGGAGGGGGGAGGATGGGCAATGAGCAGTTCTTC

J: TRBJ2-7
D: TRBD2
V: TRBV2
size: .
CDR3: CASSEGLPPYEQYF
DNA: TGTGCCAGCAGTGAGGGACTACCCCCCTACGAGCAGTACTTC

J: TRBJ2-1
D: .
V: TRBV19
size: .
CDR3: CASSIDSQVPYNEQFF
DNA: TGTGCCAGTAGTATAGATTCGCAGGTCCCCTACAATGAGCAGTTCTTC

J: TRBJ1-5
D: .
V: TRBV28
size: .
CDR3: CASSWVGDNQPQHF
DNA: TGTGCCAGCAGTTGGGTAGGGGACAATCAGCCCCAGCATTTT

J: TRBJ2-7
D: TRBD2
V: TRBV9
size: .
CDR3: CASSGTSGFEQYF
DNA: TGTGCCAGCAGCGGGACTAGCGGTTTCGAGCAGTACTTC

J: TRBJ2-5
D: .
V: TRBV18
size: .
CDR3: CASSPPTGQETQYF
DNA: TGTGCCAGCTCCCCCCCGACAGGACAAGAGACCCAGTACTTC

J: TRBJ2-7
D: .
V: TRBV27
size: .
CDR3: CASSRKGLAHYEQYF
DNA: TGTGCCAGCAGCCGGAAAGGGCTAGCCCACTACGAGCAGTACTTC

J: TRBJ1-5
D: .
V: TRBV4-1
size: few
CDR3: CASSQWVDQPQHF
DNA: TGCGCCAGCAGCCAATGGGTAGATCAGCCCCAGCATTTT

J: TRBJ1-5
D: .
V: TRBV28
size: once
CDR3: CASSLTASNQPQHF
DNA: TGTGCCAGCAGTTTGACAGCTAGCAATCAGCCCCAGCATTTT

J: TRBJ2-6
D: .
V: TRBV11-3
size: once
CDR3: CASSPGGSGANVLTF
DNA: TGTGCCAGCAGCCCCGGAGGGTCTGGGGCCAACGTCCTGACTTTC

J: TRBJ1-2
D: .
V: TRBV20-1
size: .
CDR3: CISGQDYGYTF
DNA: TGCATCTCAGGGCAGGACTATGGCTACACCTTC

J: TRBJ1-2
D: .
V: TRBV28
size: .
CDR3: CASSFSWVGYGYTF
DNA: TGTGCCAGCAGTTTCTCGTGGGTAGGATATGGCTACACCTTC

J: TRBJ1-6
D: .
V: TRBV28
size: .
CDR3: CASSPFARDPDSPLHF
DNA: TGTGCCAGCAGTCCTTTTGCGCGTGATCCAGATTCACCCCTCCACTTT

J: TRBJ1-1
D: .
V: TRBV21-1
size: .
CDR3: CASSKVRTEVNTEAFF
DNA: TGTGCCAGCAGCAAAGTGCGGACAGAAGTTAACACTGAAGCTTTCTTT

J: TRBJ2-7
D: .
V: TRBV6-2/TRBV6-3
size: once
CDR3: CASSRQGGVDEQYF
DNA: TGTGCCAGCAGCCGCCAGGGGGGAGTTGACGAGCAGTACTTC

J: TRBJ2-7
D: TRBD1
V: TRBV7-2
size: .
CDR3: CASSFAGGPSSYEQYF
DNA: TGTGCCAGCAGCTTCGCAGGGGGACCGAGCTCCTACGAGCAGTACTTC

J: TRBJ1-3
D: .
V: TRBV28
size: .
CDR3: CASNWGQSNSGNTIYF
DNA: TGTGCCAGCAACTGGGGGCAGTCCAACTCTGGAAACACCATATATTTT

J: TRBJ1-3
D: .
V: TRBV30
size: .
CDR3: CAWRWGGTGNTIYF
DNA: TGTGCCTGGAGATGGGGGGGCACTGGAAACACCATATATTTT

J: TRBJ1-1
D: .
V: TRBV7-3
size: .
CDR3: CASSLSVEGTEAFF
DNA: TGTGCCAGCAGCTTAAGTGTGGAGGGCACTGAAGCTTTCTTT

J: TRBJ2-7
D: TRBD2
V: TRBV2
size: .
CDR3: CASSATSGRSYEQYF
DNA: TGTGCCAGCAGCGCGACTAGCGGGAGGTCCTACGAGCAGTACTTC

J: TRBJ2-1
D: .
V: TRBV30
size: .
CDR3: CAWSDVLYNEQFF
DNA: TGTGCCTGGAGTGACGTCCTCTACAATGAGCAGTTCTTC

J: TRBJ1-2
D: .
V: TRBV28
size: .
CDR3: CASSFGTNYGYTF
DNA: TGTGCCAGCAGTTTCGGTACTAACTATGGCTACACCTTC

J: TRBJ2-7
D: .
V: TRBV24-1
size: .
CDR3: CATSGGSYEQYF
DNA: TGTGCCACCAGTGGAGGCTCCTACGAGCAGTACTTC

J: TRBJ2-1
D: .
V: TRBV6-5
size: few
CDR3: CASSYGILGRGNEQFF
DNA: TGTGCCAGCAGTTACGGTATCTTGGGTAGGGGCAATGAGCAGTTCTTC

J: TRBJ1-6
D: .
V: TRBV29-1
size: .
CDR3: CSAGRGPDSPLHF
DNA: TGCAGCGCGGGTCGGGGGCCGGATTCACCCCTCCACTTT

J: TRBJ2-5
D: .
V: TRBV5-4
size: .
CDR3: CASSLVLSGQETQYF
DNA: TGTGCCAGCAGCTTGGTTTTGTCAGGTCAAGAGACCCAGTACTTC

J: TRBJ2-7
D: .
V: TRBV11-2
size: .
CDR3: CVQSRGEQYF
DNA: TGTGTACAATCGAGGGGGGAGCAGTACTTC

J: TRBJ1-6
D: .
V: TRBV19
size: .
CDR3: CASSIPHRNNSPLHF
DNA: TGTGCCAGTAGTATCCCACACAGGAATAATTCACCCCTCCACTTT

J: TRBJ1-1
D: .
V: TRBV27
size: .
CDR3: CASSPLLGTEAFF
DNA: TGTGCCAGCAGTCCCCTGTTGGGCACTGAAGCTTTCTTT

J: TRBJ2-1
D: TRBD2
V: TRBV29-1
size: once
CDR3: CSARGGLANYNEQFF
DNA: TGCAGCGCGAGGGGTGGACTAGCTAATTACAATGAGCAGTTCTTC

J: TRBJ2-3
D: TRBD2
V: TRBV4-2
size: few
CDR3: CASSQDLAGGTDTQYF
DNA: TGTGCCAGCAGCCAAGATCTTGCGGGGGGCACAGATACGCAGTATTTT

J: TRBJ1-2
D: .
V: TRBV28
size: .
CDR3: CASRGDNYGYTF
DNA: TGTGCCAGCAGGGGGGACAACTATGGCTACACCTTC

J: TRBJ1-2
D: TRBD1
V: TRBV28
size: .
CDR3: CASRTNRQGNYGYTF
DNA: TGTGCCAGCAGAACCAACCGACAGGGAAACTATGGCTACACCTTC

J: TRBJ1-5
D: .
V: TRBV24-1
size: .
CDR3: CATSDLGTGQPQHF
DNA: TGTGCCACCAGTGATTTGGGTACGGGTCAGCCCCAGCATTTT

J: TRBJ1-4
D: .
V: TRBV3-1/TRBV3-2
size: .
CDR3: CASSQVQDEKLFF
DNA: TGTGCCAGCAGCCAAGTCCAAGATGAAAAACTGTTTTTT

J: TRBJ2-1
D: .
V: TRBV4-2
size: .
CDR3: CASSQEPSGDPYNEQFF
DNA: TGTGCCAGCAGCCAAGAGCCGTCCGGGGACCCATACAATGAGCAGTTCTTC

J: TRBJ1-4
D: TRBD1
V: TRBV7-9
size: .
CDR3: CASSPSGTADEKLFF
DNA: TGTGCCAGCAGCCCATCCGGGACAGCCGATGAAAAACTGTTTTTT

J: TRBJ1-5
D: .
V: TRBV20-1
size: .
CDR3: CSASLDTLNQPQHF
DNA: TGCAGTGCTAGTCTGGACACTCTCAATCAGCCCCAGCATTTT

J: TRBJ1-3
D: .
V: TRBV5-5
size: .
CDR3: CASSLNPSGNTIYF
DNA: TGTGCCAGCAGCTTGAACCCGTCTGGAAACACCATATATTTT

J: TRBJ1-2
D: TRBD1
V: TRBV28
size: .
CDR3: CASSLWGDSSYGYTF
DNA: TGTGCCAGCAGTTTATGGGGGGACAGCAGCTATGGCTACACCTTC

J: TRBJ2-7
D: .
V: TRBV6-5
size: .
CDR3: CASSYSQGSTNEQYF
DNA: TGTGCCAGCAGTTACTCGCAGGGATCGACTAACGAGCAGTACTTC